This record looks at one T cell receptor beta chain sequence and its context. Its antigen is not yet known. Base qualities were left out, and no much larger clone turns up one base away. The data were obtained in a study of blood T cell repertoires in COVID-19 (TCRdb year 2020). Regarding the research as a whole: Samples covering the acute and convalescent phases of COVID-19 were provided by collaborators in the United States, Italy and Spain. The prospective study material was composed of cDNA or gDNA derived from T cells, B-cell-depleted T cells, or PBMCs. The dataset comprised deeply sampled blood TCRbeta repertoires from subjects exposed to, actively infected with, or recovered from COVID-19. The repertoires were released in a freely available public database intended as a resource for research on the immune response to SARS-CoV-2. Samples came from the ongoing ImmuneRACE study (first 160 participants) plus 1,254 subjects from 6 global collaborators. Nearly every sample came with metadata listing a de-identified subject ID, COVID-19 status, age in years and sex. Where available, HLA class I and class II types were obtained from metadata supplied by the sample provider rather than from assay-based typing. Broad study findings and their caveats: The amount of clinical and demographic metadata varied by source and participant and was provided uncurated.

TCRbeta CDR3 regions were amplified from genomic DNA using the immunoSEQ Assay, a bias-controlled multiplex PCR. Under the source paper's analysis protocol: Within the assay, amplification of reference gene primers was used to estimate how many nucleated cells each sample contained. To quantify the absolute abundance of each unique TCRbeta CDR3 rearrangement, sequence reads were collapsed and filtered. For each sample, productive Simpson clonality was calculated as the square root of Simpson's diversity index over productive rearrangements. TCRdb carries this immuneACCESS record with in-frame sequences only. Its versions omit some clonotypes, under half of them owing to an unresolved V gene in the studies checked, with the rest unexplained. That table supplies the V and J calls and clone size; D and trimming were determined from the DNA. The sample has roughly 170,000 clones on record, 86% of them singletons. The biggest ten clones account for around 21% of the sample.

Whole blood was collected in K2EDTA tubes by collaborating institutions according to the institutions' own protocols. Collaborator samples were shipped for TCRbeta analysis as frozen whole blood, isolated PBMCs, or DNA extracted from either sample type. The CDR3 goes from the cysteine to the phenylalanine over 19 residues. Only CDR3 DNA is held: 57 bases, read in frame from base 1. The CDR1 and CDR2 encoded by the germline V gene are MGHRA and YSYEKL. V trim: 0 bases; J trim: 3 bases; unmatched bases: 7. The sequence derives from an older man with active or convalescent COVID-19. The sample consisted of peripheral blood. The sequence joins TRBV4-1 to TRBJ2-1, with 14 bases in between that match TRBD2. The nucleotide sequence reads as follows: TGCGCCAGCAGCCAAGAGGGACTAGCGGGAGAGGGTCGCTACAATGAGCAGTTCTTC. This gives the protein CASSQEGLAGEGRYNEQFF.